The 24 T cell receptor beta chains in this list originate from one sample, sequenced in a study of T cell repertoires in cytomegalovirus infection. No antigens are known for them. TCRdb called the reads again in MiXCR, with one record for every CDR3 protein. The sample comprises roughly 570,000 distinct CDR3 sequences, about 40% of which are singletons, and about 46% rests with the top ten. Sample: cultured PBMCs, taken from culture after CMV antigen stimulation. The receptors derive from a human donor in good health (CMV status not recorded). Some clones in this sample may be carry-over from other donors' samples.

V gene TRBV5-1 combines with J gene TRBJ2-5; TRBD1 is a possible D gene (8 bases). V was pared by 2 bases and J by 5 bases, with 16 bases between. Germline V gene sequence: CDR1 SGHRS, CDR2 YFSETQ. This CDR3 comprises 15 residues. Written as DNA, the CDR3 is TGCGCCAGCAGCTTTGGCGGGGGACAGGAGGAGACCCAGTACTTC. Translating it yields CASSFGGGQEETQYF.

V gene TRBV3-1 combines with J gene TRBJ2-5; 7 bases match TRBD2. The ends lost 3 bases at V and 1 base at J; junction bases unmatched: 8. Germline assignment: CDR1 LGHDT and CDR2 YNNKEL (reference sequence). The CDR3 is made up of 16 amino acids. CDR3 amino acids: CASSHWDYSFQETQYF. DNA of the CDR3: TGTGCCAGCAGCCACTGGGACTATTCATTCCAAGAGACCCAGTACTTC.

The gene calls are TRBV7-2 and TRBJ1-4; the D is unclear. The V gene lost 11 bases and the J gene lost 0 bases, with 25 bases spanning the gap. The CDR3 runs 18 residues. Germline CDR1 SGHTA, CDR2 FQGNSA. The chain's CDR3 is CAPTARPPAEATNEKLFF. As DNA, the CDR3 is TGTGCCCCCACAGCAAGGCCCCCGGCGGAAGCAACTAATGAAAAACTGTTTTTT.

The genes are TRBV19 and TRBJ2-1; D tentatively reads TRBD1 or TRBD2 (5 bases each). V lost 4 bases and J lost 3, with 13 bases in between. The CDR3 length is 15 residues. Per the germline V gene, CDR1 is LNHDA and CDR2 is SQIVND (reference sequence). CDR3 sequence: CASSRFGGIYNEQFF. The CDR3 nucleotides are TGTGCCAGTAGTAGGTTTGGGGGTATCTACAATGAGCAGTTCTTC. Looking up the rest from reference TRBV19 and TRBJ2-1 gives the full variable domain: DGGITQSPKYLFRKEGQNVTLSCEQNLNHDAMYWYRQDPGQGLRLIYYSQIVNDFQKGDIAEGYSVSREKKESFPLTVTSAQKNPTAFYLCASSRFGGIYNEQFFGPGTRLTVL.

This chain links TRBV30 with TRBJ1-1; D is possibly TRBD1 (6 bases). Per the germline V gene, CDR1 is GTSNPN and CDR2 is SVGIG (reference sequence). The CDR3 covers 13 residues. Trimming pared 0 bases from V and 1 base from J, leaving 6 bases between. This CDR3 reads CAWSVGANTEAFF. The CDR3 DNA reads TGTGCCTGGAGTGTGGGGGCGAACACTGAAGCTTTCTTT.

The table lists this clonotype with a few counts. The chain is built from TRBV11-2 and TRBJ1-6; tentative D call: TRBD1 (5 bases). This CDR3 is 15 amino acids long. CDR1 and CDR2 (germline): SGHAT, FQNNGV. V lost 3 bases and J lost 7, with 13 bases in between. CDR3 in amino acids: CASSFGGTQNSPLHF. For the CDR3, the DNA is TGTGCCAGCAGCTTCGGGGGGACTCAGAATTCACCCCTCCACTTT. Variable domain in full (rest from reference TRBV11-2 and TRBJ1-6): EAGVAQSPRYKIIEKRQSVAFWCNPISGHATLYWYQQILGQGPKLLIQFQNNGVVDDSQLPKDRFSAERLKGVDSTLKIQPAKLEDSAVYLCASSFGGTQNSPLHFGNGTRLTVT.

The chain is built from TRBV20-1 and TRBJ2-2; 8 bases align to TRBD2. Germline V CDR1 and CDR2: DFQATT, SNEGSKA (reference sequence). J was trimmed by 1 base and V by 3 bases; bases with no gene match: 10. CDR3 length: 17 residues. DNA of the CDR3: TGCAGTGCTAGTCGGGGAGCGGGAGACTTGAACACCGGGGAGCTGTTTTTT. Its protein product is CSASRGAGDLNTGELFF.

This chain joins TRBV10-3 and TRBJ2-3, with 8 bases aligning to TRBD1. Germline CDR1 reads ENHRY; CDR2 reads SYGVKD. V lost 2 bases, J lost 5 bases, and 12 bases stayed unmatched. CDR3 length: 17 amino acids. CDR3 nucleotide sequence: TGTGCCATCAGTGAGCCCGGATTGGGACAGGTGTTAGATACGCAGTATTTT. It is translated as CAISEPGLGQVLDTQYF.

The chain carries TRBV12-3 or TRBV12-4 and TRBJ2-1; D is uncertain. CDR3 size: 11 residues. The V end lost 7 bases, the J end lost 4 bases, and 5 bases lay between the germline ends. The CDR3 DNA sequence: TGTGCCAGCACCCAGTACAATGAGCAGTTCTTC. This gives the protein CASTQYNEQFF.

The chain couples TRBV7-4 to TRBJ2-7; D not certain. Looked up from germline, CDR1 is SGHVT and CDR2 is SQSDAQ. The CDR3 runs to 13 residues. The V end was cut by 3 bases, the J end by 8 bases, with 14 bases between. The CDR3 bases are TGTGCCAGCAGCTTGCCTCTAGAGCTAAAGCAGTACTTC. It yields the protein CASSLPLELKQYF.

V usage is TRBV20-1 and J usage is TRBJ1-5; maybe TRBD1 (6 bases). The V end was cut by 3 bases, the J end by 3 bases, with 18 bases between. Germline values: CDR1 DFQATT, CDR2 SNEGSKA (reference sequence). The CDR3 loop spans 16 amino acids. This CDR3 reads CSASSGTGYDNQPQHF. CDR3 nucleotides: TGCAGTGCTAGTTCGGGTACAGGGTACGACAATCAGCCCCAGCATTTT.

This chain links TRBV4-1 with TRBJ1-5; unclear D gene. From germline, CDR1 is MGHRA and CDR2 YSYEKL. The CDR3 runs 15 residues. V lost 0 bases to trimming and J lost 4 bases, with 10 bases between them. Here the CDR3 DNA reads TGCGCCAGCAGCCAAGATCCCCTGGTTAATCAGCCCCAGCATTTT. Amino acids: CASSQDPLVNQPQHF.

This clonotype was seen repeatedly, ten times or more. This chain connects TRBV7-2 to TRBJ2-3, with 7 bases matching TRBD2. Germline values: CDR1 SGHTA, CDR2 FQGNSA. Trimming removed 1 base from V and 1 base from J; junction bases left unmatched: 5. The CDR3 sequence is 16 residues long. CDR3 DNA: TGTGCCAGCAGCTTAGTGGGCGGGAGCGGCACAGATACGCAGTATTTT. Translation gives CASSLVGGSGTDTQYF.

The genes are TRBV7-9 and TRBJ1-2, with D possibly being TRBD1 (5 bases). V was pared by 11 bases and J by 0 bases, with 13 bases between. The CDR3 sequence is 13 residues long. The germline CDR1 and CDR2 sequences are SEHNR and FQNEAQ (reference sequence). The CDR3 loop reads CAGGAATNYGYTF. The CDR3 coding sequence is TGTGCCGGAGGGGCAGCTACTAACTATGGCTACACCTTC.

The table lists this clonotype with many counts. The CDR3 nucleotides are TGTGCCAGCAGGGCCGGGACAGGGGATTTTGGCAACTATGGCTACACCTTC. Translation gives CASRAGTGDFGNYGYTF. The J gene is TRBJ1-2, the V gene TRBV7-2; 10 bases map to TRBD1. Unmatched junction bases numbered 12, after V lost 6 bases and J lost 2 bases. From germline, CDR1 is SGHTA and CDR2 FQGNSA. This CDR3 has 17 amino acids.

CDR3 amino acids: CASTETGTSGGAPYNEQFF. CDR3 DNA: TGTGCCAGCACCGAAACCGGGACTAGCGGGGGGGCCCCATACAATGAGCAGTTCTTC. V and J are TRBV6-6 and TRBJ2-1, with TRBD2 identical over 16 bases. This CDR3 comprises 19 residues. Germline trimming cut 7 bases from V and 4 bases from J; bases unmatched to any gene: 13. Germline-derived CDR1 and CDR2 are MNHNY and SVGAGI (reference sequence).

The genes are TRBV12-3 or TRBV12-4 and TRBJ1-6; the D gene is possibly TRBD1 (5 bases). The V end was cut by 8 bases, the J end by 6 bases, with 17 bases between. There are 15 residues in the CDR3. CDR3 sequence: CASGDLAWANSPLHF. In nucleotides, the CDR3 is TGTGCCAGCGGGGACCTGGCTTGGGCTAATTCACCCCTCCACTTT.

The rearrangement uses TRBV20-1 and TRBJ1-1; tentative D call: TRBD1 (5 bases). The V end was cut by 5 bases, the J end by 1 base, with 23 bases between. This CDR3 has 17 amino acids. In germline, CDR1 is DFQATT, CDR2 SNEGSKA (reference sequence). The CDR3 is CSAGGGEPLAGNTEAFF. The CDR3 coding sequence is TGCAGTGCTGGCGGGGGGGAGCCATTAGCCGGGAACACTGAAGCTTTCTTT.

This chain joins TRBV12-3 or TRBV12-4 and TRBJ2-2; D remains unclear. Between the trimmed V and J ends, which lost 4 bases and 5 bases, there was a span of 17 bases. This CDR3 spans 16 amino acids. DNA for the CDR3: TGTGCCAGCAGTTCTCTCTGGGGTTACAATACCGGGGAGCTGTTTTTT. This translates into CASSSLWGYNTGELFF.

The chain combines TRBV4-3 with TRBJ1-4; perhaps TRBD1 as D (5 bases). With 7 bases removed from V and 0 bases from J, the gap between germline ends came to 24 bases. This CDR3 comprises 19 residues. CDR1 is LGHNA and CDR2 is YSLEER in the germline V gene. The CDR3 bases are TGCGCCAGCACGTGGAGGGGACTGGATTCTCGTGCAACTAATGAAAAACTGTTTTTT. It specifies CASTWRGLDSRATNEKLFF.

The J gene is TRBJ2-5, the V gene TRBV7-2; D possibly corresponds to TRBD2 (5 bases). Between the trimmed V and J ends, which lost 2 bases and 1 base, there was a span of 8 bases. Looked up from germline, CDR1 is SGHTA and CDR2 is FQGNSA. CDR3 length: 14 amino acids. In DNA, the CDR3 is TGTGCCAGCAGCTTAATGACTACCCAAGAGACCCAGTACTTC. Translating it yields CASSLMTTQETQYF.

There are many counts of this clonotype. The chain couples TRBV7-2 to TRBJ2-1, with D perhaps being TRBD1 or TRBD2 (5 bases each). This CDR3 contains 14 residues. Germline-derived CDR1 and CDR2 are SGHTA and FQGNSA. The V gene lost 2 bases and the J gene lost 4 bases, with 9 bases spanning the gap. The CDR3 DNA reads TGTGCCAGCAGCTTACTGGGGGAATACAATGAGCAGTTCTTC. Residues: CASSLLGEYNEQFF.

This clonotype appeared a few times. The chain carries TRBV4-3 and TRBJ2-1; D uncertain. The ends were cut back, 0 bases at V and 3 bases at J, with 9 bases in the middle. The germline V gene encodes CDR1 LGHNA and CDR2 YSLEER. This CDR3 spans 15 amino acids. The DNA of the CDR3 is TGCGCCAGCAGCCAAGAACGGCGGAGCTACAATGAGCAGTTCTTC. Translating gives CASSQERRSYNEQFF.

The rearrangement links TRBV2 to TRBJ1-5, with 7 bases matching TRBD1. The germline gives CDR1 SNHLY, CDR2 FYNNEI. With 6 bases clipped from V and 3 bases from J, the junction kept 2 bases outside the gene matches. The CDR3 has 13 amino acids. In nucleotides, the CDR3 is TGTGCCAGCAGGGGACAGCTCAATCAGCCCCAGCATTTT. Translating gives CASRGQLNQPQHF.